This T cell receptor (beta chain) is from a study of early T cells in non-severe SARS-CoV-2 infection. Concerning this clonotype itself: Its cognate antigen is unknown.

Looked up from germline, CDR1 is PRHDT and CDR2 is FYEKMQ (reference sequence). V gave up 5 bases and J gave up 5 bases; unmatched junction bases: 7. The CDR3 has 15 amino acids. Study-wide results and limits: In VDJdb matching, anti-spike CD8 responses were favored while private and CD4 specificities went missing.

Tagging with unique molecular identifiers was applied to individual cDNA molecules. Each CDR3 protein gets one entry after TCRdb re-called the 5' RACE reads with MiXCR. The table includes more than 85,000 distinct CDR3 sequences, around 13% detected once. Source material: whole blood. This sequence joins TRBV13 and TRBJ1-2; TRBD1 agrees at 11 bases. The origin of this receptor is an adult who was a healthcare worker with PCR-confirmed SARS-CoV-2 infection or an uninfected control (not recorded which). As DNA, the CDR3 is TGTGCCAGCAGCCCAGGACAGGGGGCGAAGTATGGCTACACCTTC. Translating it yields CASSPGQGAKYGYTF.